Included here is one T cell receptor beta chain sequence, with context. Its antigen is still unknown. Sequencing was at survey level. Data came from immunoSEQ multiplex PCR; TCRdb stores just in-frame clones and leaves some out. Altogether around 21,000 clones are present, over 70% being singletons, with the ten largest covering roughly 3.9%. The record originates from a study of STAT5B mutations in CD4+ large granular lymphocyte leukemia. The study, taken as a whole, reports: Main leukemic clonotypes were patient-specific, but about 26% appeared at low frequency elsewhere. Patient CD4-sorted repertoires stayed more clonal than healthy ones after leukemic-clone removal. Compared with healthy controls (2/35), patient top clones favored TRBV06 (8/27).

After removal of 7 bases from V and 8 bases from J, the junction contained 16 bases not matched to a gene. The CDR3 covers 15 residues. CDR1 and CDR2 from the germline V gene are MDHEN and SYDVKM. Sequencing was carried out using CD4+ T cells from blood buffy coats. The sequence derives from a human donor in good health. J is TRBJ1-2 and V is TRBV28, with 7 bases fitting TRBD1. The CDR3 DNA sequence: TGTGCCAGCACCCTAGGGGGCGTACAGTCCCGGGGCTACACCTTC. It yields the protein CASTLGGVQSRGYTF.